This T cell receptor beta chain emerged from a study of tumor-infiltrating lymphocytes in primary liver carcinoma. Researchers generated TCR beta cDNA from 500 ng of total RNA, relying on a constant-region primer. Investigators got TCR beta libraries out of three nested multiplex PCR rounds, done with slightly modified ARM-PCR. MiXCR, run by TCRdb on the multiplex PCR reads, gives a single entry per CDR3 protein. The sample shows approximately 300,000 distinct CDR3 sequences, about 62% of them seen only once. Note on this clonotype: Given a much more abundant clone one base away, this may be a read error.

Unsorted whole blood supplied the RNA, and germline DNA was extracted too. The clonotype was recovered from a man aged 35 to 55 with primary liver carcinoma and hepatitis B virus infection. The sequencing sample was made of peripheral blood.

CDR3 in amino acids: CASRYSSRETQYF. CDR3 bases: TGTGCCAGCAGATACTCCTCTCGAGAGACCCAGTACTTC. The chain combines TRBV6-5 with TRBJ2-5; D not certain. The CDR3 has 13 residues. CDR1 and CDR2 from the germline V gene are MNHEY and SVGAGI.